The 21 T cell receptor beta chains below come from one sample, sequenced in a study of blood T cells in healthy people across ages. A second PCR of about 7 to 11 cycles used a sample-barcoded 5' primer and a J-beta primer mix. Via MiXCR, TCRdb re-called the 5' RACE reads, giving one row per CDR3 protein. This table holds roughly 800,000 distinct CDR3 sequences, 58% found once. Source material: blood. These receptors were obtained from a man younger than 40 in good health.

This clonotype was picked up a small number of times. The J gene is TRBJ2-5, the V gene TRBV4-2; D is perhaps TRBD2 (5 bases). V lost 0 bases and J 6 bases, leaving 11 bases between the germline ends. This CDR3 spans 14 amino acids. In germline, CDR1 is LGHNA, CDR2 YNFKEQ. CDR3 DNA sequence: TGTGCCAGCAGCCAAGAGAGCCGGGGAAAGACCCAGTACTTC. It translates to CASSQESRGKTQYF.

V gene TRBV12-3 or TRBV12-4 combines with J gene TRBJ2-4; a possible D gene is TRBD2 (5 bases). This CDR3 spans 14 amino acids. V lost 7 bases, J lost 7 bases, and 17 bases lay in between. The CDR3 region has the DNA TGTGCCAGCAATTCCGGGGAGTACGGGAACATTCAGTACTTC. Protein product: CASNSGEYGNIQYF.

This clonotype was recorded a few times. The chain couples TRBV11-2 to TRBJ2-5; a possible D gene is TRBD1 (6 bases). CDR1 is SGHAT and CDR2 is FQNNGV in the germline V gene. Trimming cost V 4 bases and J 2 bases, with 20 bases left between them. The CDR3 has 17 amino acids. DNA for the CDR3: TGTGCCAGCAGCTCAGACTCGGACAGAAACCCTCAAGAGACCCAGTACTTC. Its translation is CASSSDSDRNPQETQYF.

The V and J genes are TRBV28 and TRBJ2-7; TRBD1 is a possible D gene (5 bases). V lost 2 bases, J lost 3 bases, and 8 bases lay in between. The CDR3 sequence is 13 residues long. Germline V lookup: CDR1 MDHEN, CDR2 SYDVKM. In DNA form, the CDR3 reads TGTGCCAGCAGTTTACAGGGTATCTACGAGCAGTACTTC. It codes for CASSLQGIYEQYF.

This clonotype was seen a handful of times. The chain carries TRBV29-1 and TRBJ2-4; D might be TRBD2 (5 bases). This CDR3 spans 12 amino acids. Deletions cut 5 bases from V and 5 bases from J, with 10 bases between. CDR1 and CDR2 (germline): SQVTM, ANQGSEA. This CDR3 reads CSVTEGQNIQYF. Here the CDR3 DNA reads TGCAGCGTTACTGAGGGCCAAAACATTCAGTACTTC. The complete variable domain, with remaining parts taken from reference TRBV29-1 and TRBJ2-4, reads SAVISQKPSRDICQRGTSLTIQCQVDSQVTMMFWYRQQPGQSLTLIATANQGSEATYESGFVIDKFPISRPNLTFSTLTVSNMSPEDSSIYLCSVTEGQNIQYFGAGTRLSVL.

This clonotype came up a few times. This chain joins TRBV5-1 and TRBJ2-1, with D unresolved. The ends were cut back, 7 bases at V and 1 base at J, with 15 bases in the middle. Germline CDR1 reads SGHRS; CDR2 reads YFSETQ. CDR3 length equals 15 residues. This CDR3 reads CASASEVGSYNEQFF. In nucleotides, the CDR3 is TGCGCCAGCGCCAGCGAAGTGGGGTCCTACAATGAGCAGTTCTTC.

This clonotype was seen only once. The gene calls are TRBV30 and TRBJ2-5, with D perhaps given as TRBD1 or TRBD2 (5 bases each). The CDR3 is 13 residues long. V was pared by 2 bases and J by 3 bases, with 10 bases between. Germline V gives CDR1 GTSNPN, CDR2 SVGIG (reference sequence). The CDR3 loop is CAWSSGTKETQYF. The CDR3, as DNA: TGTGCCTGGAGTTCCGGGACCAAAGAGACCCAGTACTTC.

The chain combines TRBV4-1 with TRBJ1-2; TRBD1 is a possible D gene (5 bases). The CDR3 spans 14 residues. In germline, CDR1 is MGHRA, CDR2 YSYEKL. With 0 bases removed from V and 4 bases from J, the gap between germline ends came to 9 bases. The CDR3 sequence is CASSQEKQAYGYTF. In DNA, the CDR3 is TGCGCCAGCAGCCAAGAGAAACAGGCCTATGGCTACACCTTC.

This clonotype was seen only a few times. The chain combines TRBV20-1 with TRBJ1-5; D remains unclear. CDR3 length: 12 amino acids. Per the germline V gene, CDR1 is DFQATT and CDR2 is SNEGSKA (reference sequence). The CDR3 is CSGKGTDQPQHF. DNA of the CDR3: TGCAGCGGGAAGGGAACCGATCAGCCCCAGCATTTT.

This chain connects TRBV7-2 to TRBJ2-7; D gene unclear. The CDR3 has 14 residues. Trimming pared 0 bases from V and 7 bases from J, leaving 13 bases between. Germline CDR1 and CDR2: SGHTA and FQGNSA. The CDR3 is CASSLASSSVEQYF. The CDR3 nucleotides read TGTGCCAGCAGCTTAGCTTCATCTTCGGTGGAGCAGTACTTC.

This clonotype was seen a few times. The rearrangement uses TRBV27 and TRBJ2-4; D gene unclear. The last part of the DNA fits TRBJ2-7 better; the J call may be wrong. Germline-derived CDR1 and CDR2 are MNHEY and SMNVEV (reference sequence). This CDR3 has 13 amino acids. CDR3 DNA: TGTGCCAGCAGTTTAGTGTTCGACGGCGAGCAGTACTTC. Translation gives CASSLVFDGEQYF.

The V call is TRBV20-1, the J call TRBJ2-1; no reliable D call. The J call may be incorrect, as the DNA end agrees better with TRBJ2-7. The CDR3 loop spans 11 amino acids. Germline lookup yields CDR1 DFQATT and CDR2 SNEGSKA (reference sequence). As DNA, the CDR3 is TGCAGTGCTAACCATGGTAATGAGCAGTACTTC. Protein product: CSANHGNEQYF.

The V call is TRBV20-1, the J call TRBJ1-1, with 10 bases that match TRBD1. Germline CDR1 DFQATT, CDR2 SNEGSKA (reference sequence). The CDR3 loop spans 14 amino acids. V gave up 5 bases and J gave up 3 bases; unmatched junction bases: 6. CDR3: CSAARTGGDTEAFF. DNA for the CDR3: TGCAGTGCTGCCCGGACAGGGGGGGACACTGAAGCTTTCTTT.

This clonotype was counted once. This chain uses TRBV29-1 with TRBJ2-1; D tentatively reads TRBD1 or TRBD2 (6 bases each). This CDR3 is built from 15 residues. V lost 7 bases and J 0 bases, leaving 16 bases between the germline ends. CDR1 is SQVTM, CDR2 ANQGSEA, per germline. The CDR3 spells CSAGGEGGSYNEQFF. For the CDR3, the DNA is TGCAGCGCCGGGGGCGAGGGGGGCTCCTACAATGAGCAGTTCTTC.

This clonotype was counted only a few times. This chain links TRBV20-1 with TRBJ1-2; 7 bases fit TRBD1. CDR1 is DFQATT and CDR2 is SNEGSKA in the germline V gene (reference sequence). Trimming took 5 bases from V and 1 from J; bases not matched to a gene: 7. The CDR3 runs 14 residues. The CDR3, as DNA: TGCAGTGCTCTCGGACAGGTCGATAACTATGGCTACACCTTC. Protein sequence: CSALGQVDNYGYTF.

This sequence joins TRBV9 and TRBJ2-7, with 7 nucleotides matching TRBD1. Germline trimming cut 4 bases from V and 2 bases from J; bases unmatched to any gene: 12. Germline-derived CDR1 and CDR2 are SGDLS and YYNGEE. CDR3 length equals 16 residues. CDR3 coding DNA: TGTGCCAGCAGCTCCCAGACACAGGGGAACCCCTACGAGCAGTACTTC. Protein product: CASSSQTQGNPYEQYF. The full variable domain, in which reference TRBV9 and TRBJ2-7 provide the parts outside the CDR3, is DSGVTQTPKHLITATGQRVTLRCSPRSGDLSVYWYQQSLDQGLQFLIQYYNGEERAKGNILERFSAQQFPDLHSELNLSSLELGDSALYFCASSSQTQGNPYEQYFGPGTRLTVT.

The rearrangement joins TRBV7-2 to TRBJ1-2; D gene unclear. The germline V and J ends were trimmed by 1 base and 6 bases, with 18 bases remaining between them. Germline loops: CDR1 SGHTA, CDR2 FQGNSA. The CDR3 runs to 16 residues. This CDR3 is CASSLEYYTASDGYTF. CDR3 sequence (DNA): TGTGCCAGCAGCTTAGAGTACTACACCGCCTCGGATGGCTACACCTTC.

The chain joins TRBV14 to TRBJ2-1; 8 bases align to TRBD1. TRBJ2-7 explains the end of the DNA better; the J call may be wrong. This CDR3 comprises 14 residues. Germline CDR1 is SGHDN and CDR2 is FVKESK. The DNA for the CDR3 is TGTGCCAGCAGCCAACTGACAGGGGAGTTCGAGCAGTACTTC. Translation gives CASSQLTGEFEQYF.

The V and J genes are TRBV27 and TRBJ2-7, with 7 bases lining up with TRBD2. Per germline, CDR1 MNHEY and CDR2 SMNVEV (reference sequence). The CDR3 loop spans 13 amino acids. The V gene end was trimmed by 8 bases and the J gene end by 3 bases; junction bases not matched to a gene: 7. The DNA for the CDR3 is TGTGCCAGCGGGAGGGGAGGTTTCTACGAGCAGTACTTC. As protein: CASGRGGFYEQYF.

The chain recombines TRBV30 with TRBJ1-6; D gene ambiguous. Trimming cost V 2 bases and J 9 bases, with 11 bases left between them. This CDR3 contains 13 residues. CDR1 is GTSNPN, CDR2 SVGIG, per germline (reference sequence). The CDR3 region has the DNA TGTGCCTGGAGTAAGGACCGGCGTTCACCCCTCCACTTT. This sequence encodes CAWSKDRRSPLHF.

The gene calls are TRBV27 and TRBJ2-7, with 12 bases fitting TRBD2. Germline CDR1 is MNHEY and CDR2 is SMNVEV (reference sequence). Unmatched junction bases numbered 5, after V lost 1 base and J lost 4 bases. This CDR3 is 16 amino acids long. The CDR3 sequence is CASSLFPSGRDYEQYF. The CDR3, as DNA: TGTGCCAGCAGTTTATTCCCTAGCGGGAGGGATTACGAGCAGTACTTC.